This T cell receptor beta chain emerged from a study of control samples from healthy donors and cancer patients (dated by TCRdb to 2020 to 2022). The library was generated by the immunoSEQ multiplex PCR assay. Not all clones reach the TCRdb copy of this immuneACCESS table, which keeps in-frame sequences only. Checked studies attribute under half of the gap to unresolved V genes and leave the rest unexplained. Here the sample has about 140,000 clones; roughly nine tenths occur a single time. About 7.1% of the sample belongs to the ten largest clones. Here V drops 0 bases and J drops 8 bases, and the junction holds 11 bases not matched to any gene. The CDR3 goes from the cysteine to the phenylalanine over 17 residues. Only the CDR3 region is kept as DNA, spanning 51 bases read in frame from base 1. CDR1 is given as LNHNV and CDR2 as YYDKDF, both from the germline V gene (reference sequence). Points on this clone: It has no known antigen specificity. Base qualities are not recorded, but no much larger clone differs from it by a single base.

The sample taken for sequencing was blood. The sequence was collected from a man aged 18 to 29 in good health. Recombination connected TRBV15 to TRBJ1-4, with TRBD1 identical over 8 junction bases. The DNA sequence reads TGTGCCACCAGCAGAGATCCGTCGGGACAGGCACGGGAAAAACTGTTTTTT. It codes for CATSRDPSGQAREKLFF.